This T cell receptor (beta chain) is drawn from a study of cytomegalovirus exposure and HLA in healthy donors. This clone has a handful of counts. Antigen specificity is unknown. The same CDR3 can be traced to other DNA sequences in this sample. The study, taken as a whole, reports: Reported results showed that the classifier diagnosed cytomegalovirus status with high specificity and sensitivity. A later analysis linked a missense variant in DCLRE1C to the trimming of TCR beta V and J genes.

Germline V gene lookup returns CDR1 KGHSH and CDR2 LQKENI. The CDR3 is 16 residues long. V shed 3 bases, J shed 4 bases, and the junction held 4 bases outside the gene matches. 60 Vbeta and 13 Jbeta primers were used in PCR. Assay used: immunoSEQ multiplex PCR; TCRdb lists only in-frame clones, some missing. There are about 52,000 clones in the sample; approximately 72% occur only once, and around 8.4% lies in the top ten. This clonotype was obtained from a woman aged 45-60 years in good health and CMV-seronegative. The sample was PBMCs. The V gene is TRBV18, the J gene TRBJ2-3; 13 positions match TRBD2. The CDR3 DNA reads as TGTGCCAGCTCACCCCGGACTAGCGGGGGCGCAGATACGCAGTATTTT. Translating gives CASSPRTSGGADTQYF.